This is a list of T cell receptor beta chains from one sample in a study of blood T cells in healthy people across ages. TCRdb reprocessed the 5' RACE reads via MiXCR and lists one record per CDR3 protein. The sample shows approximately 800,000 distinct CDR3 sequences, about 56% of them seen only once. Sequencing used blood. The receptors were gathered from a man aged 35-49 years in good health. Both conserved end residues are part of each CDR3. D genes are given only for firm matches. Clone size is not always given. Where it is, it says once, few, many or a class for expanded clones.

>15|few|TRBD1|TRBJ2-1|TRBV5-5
CASSTGTAFYNEQFF
TGTGCCAGCAGCACAGGGACAGCCTTTTACAATGAGCAGTTCTTC
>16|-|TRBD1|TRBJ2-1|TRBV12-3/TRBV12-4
CASSLAIGTGHNEQFF
TGTGCCAGCAGTTTAGCGATCGGGACAGGGCACAATGAGCAGTTCTTC
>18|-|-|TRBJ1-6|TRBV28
CASSLPSDGADDDSPLHF
TGTGCCAGCAGTTTGCCGTCGGATGGGGCAGATGATGATTCACCCCTCCACTTT
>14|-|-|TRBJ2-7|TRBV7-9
CASSAVGGAYEQYF
TGTGCCAGCAGCGCCGTAGGGGGTGCCTACGAGCAGTACTTC
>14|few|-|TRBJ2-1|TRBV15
CATSREDGDNEQFF
TGTGCCACCAGCAGAGAGGACGGAGACAATGAGCAGTTCTTC
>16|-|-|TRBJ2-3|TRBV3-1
CASSQDAVATTDTQYF
TGTGCCAGCAGCCAAGATGCAGTGGCGACCACAGATACGCAGTATTTT
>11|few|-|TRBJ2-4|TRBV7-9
CASSLGRDAYF
TGTGCCAGCAGCTTAGGCCGGGACGCGTACTTC
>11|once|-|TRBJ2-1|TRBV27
CASSSVGTQFF
TGTGCCAGCAGTTCGGTCGGGACCCAGTTCTTC
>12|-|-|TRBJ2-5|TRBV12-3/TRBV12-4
CASSRNQGTQYF
TGTGCCAGCAGTAGGAATCAGGGGACCCAGTACTTC
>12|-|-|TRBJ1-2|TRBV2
CASSLLLADYTF
TGTGCCAGCAGCCTCCTTCTAGCGGACTACACCTTC
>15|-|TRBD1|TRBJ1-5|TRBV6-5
CASSSTGGGNQPQHF
TGTGCCAGCAGTTCCACAGGGGGAGGCAATCAGCCCCAGCATTTT
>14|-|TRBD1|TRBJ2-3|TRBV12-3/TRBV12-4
CASSLDRKIDTQYF
TGTGCCAGCAGTTTGGACAGGAAAATCGATACGCAGTATTTT
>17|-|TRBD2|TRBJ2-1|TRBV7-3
CASSKTSGSSSYNEQFF
TGTGCCAGCAGCAAAACTAGCGGGAGTAGCTCCTACAATGAGCAGTTCTTC
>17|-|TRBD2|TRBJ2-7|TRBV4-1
CASSRSYRELAVYEQYF
TGCGCCAGCAGCCGCTCCTACCGGGAACTAGCGGTCTACGAGCAGTACTTC
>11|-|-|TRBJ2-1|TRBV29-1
CSVELSYEQFF
TGCAGCGTTGAGCTTTCCTACGAGCAGTTCTTC
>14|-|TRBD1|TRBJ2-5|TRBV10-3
CAIRRGLDQETQYF
TGTGCCATCAGGAGGGGGCTGGACCAAGAGACCCAGTACTTC
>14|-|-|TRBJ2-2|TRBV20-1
CSARDSRGVGELFF
TGCAGTGCTAGAGATTCGAGGGGCGTCGGGGAGCTGTTTTTT